This TCR beta chain is from a study of cytomegalovirus exposure and HLA in healthy donors. General observations from the study: When analyzed later, a missense DCLRE1C variant was found to be linked to TCR beta V- and J-gene trimming. Analyzed later, association rates of TCRs varied across HLA loci, with DRB1 most and HLA-C fewest.

Every donor was a healthy person donating bone marrow. Turning to this clone: Its antigen is unidentified.

This CDR3 is built from 14 residues. With V trimmed by 5 bases and J by 10 bases, 6 bases remained unmatched. Germline CDR1 SGHTA, CDR2 FQGNSA. Researchers ran the PCR with 60 Vbeta and 13 Jbeta primers. Data came from immunoSEQ multiplex PCR; TCRdb stores just in-frame clones and leaves some out. The sample yields about 130,000 clones, more than 65% seen once. The chain uses TRBV7-2 and TRBJ1-6; 9 nucleotides align to TRBD1. The receptor was derived from a woman aged 60-70 years in good health and CMV-seropositive. The sample was PBMCs. The chain's CDR3 is CASSRRTGESPLHF. The CDR3 region has the DNA TGTGCCAGCAGCCGCCGGACAGGGGAATCACCCCTCCACTTT.